The rows below give T cell receptor beta chains drawn from one sample of a study of T cell repertoires in cytomegalovirus infection. For these TCRs, the target antigens are not known. MiXCR, run by TCRdb on the reads, gives a single entry per CDR3 protein. Among fewer than 850,000 distinct CDR3 sequences listed, 29% were seen once. The sequenced sample was cultured CD8+ T cells from PBMCs, obtained from culture after CMV antigen stimulation. These receptors all come from a human donor in good health (CMV status not recorded). Some clones in this sample may be carry-over from other donors' samples. The CDR3 runs from the conserved cysteine through the conserved F or W. Fields, in order: clone size, J gene, D gene, V gene, CDR3 protein, CDR3 DNA. A D gene is named only where the DNA matches it firmly. Clone size is shown for a subset of rows, as once, few, many or a class of expanded clone.

-	TRBJ2-7	-	TRBV5-1	CASSLSQGSSYEQYF	TGCGCCAGCAGCTTGAGTCAGGGGAGCTCCTACGAGCAGTACTTC
many	TRBJ2-1	-	TRBV20-1	CSASTRGAGSYNEQFF	TGCAGTGCTAGCACCAGGGGCGCCGGCTCCTACAATGAGCAGTTCTTC
-	TRBJ2-1	TRBD2	TRBV7-9	CASSLFGGGPQGEQFF	TGTGCCAGCAGCTTATTCGGGGGGGGGCCTCAGGGTGAGCAGTTCTTC
-	TRBJ1-3	-	TRBV7-6	CASSGGGLTGNTIYF	TGTGCCAGCAGTGGGGGGGGCTTGACCGGAAACACCATATATTTT
-	TRBJ2-2	TRBD2	TRBV19	CASSPRRGALGELFF	TGTGCCAGTAGTCCTCGGCGGGGGGCTTTAGGGGAGCTGTTTTTT
many	TRBJ1-1	-	TRBV12-3/TRBV12-4	CASSLEGPRRTEAFF	TGTGCCAGCAGTTTAGAGGGCCCACGGAGGACTGAAGCTTTCTTT
once	TRBJ2-1	-	TRBV27	CASLGDSYNEQFF	TGTGCCAGCCTAGGGGACTCCTACAATGAGCAGTTCTTC
-	TRBJ1-1	TRBD1	TRBV7-8	CASSLLARGNAEAFF	TGTGCCAGCAGCTTGTTGGCCAGGGGGAACGCTGAAGCTTTCTTT
few	TRBJ2-2	-	TRBV7-2	CASSFSKWAANTGELFF	TGTGCCAGCAGCTTTTCCAAGTGGGCGGCGAACACCGGGGAGCTGTTTTTT
few	TRBJ2-4	TRBD2	TRBV19	CASLDWLAGGNIQYF	TGTGCCAGTCTGGACTGGCTAGCGGGGGGAAACATTCAGTACTTC